This passage covers 24 T cell receptor beta chains from one sample sequenced in a study of blood T cell repertoires in COVID-19. Profiling relied on immunoSEQ multiplex PCR, and the TCRdb table lists in-frame clones only, not all of them. The sample has roughly 290,000 clones; 80% to 90% are singletons. Material for sequencing was peripheral blood. These receptor sequences come from a man aged 25 to 40 with acute or convalescent COVID-19.

The sample holds a few counts of this clone. Different DNA sequences within this sample yield the same CDR3. The V gene is TRBV5-1, the J gene TRBJ2-3; TRBD1 is a possible D gene (6 bases). This CDR3 comprises 14 residues. Trimming removed 0 bases from V and 3 bases from J, with 8 bases in between. Germline CDR1 and CDR2: SGHRS and YFSETQ. This CDR3 reads CASSLGGRTDTQYF. The CDR3 DNA reads TGCGCCAGCAGCTTGGGGGGGCGGACAGATACGCAGTATTTT.

V gene TRBV2 combines with J gene TRBJ1-1; D possibly corresponds to TRBD1 (6 bases). There are 14 residues in the CDR3. The V and J ends lost 7 bases and 4 bases respectively, with 16 bases between them. Germline lookup yields CDR1 SNHLY and CDR2 FYNNEI. CDR3 nucleotides: TGTGCCAGCACCAGAGGACAGCTGATCACTGAAGCTTTCTTT. This gives the protein CASTRGQLITEAFF.

The chain links TRBV28 to TRBJ2-7; the match to TRBD2 covers 8 bases. V was clipped by 6 bases and J by 2 bases; unmatched bases: 3. CDR1 and CDR2 (germline): MDHEN, SYDVKM. The CDR3 has 13 residues. CDR3: CASRPSGPYEQYF. In nucleotides, the CDR3 is TGTGCCAGCAGACCTAGCGGGCCCTACGAGCAGTACTTC.

This clone was detected once. CDR3 loop: CASGLVAGEQFF. Here the CDR3 DNA reads TGTGCCAGCGGACTAGTGGCAGGGGAGCAGTTCTTC. The chain carries TRBV9 and TRBJ2-1; 7 nucleotides line up with TRBD2. This CDR3 has 12 amino acids. Germline V gene sequence: CDR1 SGDLS, CDR2 YYNGEE. J was trimmed by 10 bases and V by 7 bases; bases with no gene match: 8.

The rearrangement links TRBV14 to TRBJ2-1, with a possible D match to TRBD1 (6 bases). The ends were cut back, 5 bases at V and 2 bases at J, with 7 bases in the middle. Germline V gene lookup returns CDR1 SGHDN and CDR2 FVKESK. This CDR3 is 13 amino acids long. Written as DNA, the CDR3 is TGTGCCAGCAGCACAGGGCCCTACAATGAGCAGTTCTTC. It codes for CASSTGPYNEQFF. The full variable domain, completed using reference TRBV14 and TRBJ2-1, is EAGVTQFPSHSVIEKGQTVTLRCDPISGHDNLYWYRRVMGKEIKFLLHFVKESKQDESGMPNNRFLAERTGGTYSTLKVQPAELEDSGVYFCASSTGPYNEQFFGPGTRLTVL.

The chain recombines TRBV18 with TRBJ2-5; no firm D call. Germline V CDR1 and CDR2: KGHSH, LQKENI. The CDR3 totals 14 residues. V lost 3 bases, J lost 1 base, and 9 bases lay in between. CDR3 coding DNA: TGTGCCAGCTCACCCGAGAACTCCCAAGAGACCCAGTACTTC. Its protein product is CASSPENSQETQYF.

The chain employs TRBV7-2 and TRBJ1-6; 7 bases fit TRBD1. Germline assignment: CDR1 SGHTA and CDR2 FQGNSA. The CDR3 is 14 residues long. V gave up 5 bases and J gave up 7 bases; unmatched junction bases: 5. CDR3 loop: CASSLDRANSPLHF. As DNA, the CDR3 is TGTGCCAGCAGCCTCGACAGGGCGAATTCACCCCTCCACTTT. The complete variable domain, with remaining parts taken from reference TRBV7-2 and TRBJ1-6, reads GAGVSQSPSNKVTEKGKDVELRCDPISGHTALYWYRQSLGQGLEFLIYFQGNSAPDKSGLPSDRFSAERTGGSVSTLTIQRTQQEDSAVYLCASSLDRANSPLHFGNGTRLTVT.

This clone was seen a handful of times. This chain uses TRBV7-9 with TRBJ1-2; no reliable D call. The V and J ends lost 1 base and 2 bases respectively, with 14 bases between them. Looked up from germline, CDR1 is SEHNR and CDR2 is FQNEAQ (reference sequence). The CDR3 sequence is 16 residues long. CDR3 sequence (DNA): TGTGCCAGCAGCTTAGGACGGGCAGGAGGGAACTATGGCTACACCTTC. Protein: CASSLGRAGGNYGYTF.

This clone appeared a few times. The chain employs TRBV7-2 and TRBJ1-1; D is possibly TRBD1 (5 bases). CDR1 is SGHTA, CDR2 FQGNSA, per germline. The CDR3 is made up of 13 amino acids. The germline V and J ends were trimmed by 2 bases and 5 bases, with 9 bases remaining between them. CDR3 nucleotide sequence: TGTGCCAGCAGCTTAAACGGGGGGACTGAAGCTTTCTTT. This codes for CASSLNGGTEAFF.

V and J are TRBV4-2 and TRBJ2-2; 8 nucleotides line up with TRBD2. The CDR3 loop spans 16 amino acids. Germline loops: CDR1 LGHNA, CDR2 YNFKEQ. J lost 7 bases, V lost 4 bases, and 11 bases had no gene match. Here the CDR3 reads CASSLGLALDSGELFF. As DNA, the CDR3 is TGTGCCAGCAGCCTCGGACTAGCCTTAGATAGCGGGGAGCTGTTTTTT.

The chain carries TRBV19 and TRBJ1-2, with TRBD1 matching over 9 bases. Per the germline V gene, CDR1 is LNHDA and CDR2 is SQIVND (reference sequence). V shed 2 bases and J 4 bases; nucleotides not matched to a gene: 5. The CDR3 runs to 15 residues. The CDR3 DNA follows: TGTGCCAGTAGTATACTAGGGACAGGGACCTATGGCTACACCTTC. It yields the protein CASSILGTGTYGYTF.

V usage is TRBV19 and J usage is TRBJ1-2, with a possible D match to TRBD1 (6 bases). The CDR3 sequence is 14 residues long. The V and J ends lost 0 bases and 6 bases respectively, with 11 bases between them. Per the germline V gene, CDR1 is LNHDA and CDR2 is SQIVND (reference sequence). The DNA for the CDR3 is TGTGCCAGTAGTATAGAACAACAGGGAAATGGCTACACCTTC. Translation gives CASSIEQQGNGYTF.

This clone occurred a few times. J is TRBJ1-2 and V is TRBV29-1, with D perhaps TRBD1 (5 bases). This CDR3 contains 12 residues. Germline V gives CDR1 SQVTM, CDR2 ANQGSEA. V dropped 7 bases and J dropped 7 bases, with 16 bases sitting between them. Here the CDR3 reads CSASMGEGGYTF. CDR3 coding DNA: TGCAGCGCCTCAATGGGGGAGGGTGGCTACACCTTC.

The chain joins TRBV6-6 to TRBJ1-4; no reliable D call. The CDR3 contains 17 residues. Germline values: CDR1 MNHNY, CDR2 SVGAGI (reference sequence). The V end was cut by 5 bases, the J end by 2 bases, with 18 bases between. This chain's CDR3 is CASSPRTARGTNEKLFF. CDR3 bases: TGTGCCAGCAGTCCCCGGACCGCCAGAGGGACTAATGAAAAACTGTTTTTT.

The chain recombines TRBV5-4 with TRBJ2-5; 10 bases map to TRBD2. Germline CDR1 is SGHNT and CDR2 is YYREEE (reference sequence). The V segment lost 4 bases and the J segment 3 bases; nucleotides outside the gene matches: 6. This CDR3 region has 15 residues. This chain's CDR3 is CASSRTSGAEETQYF. As DNA, the CDR3 is TGTGCCAGCAGCCGGACTAGCGGAGCTGAAGAGACCCAGTACTTC.

V and J are TRBV24-1 and TRBJ2-2; TRBD1 matches at 7 bases. The CDR3 is made up of 14 amino acids. V was pared by 5 bases and J by 5 bases, with 4 bases of the junction left unmatched. From germline, CDR1 is KGHDR and CDR2 SFDVKD. The CDR3 protein is CATSAKQGTGELFF. The CDR3 region has the DNA TGTGCCACCAGTGCTAAACAGGGGACCGGGGAGCTGTTTTTT.

The chain is built from TRBV4-1 and TRBJ1-2; no reliable D call. The germline V gene encodes CDR1 MGHRA and CDR2 YSYEKL. V was trimmed by 0 bases and J by 0 bases, leaving 5 bases between them. CDR3 size: 14 residues. Here the CDR3 DNA reads TGCGCCAGCAGCCAAGATCTAGCTAACTATGGCTACACCTTC. It is translated as CASSQDLANYGYTF.

The V gene is TRBV11-2, the J gene TRBJ2-7; TRBD1 matches 7 bases. CDR3 length: 12 amino acids. V was pared by 7 bases and J by 10 bases, with 10 bases of the junction left unmatched. CDR1 is SGHAT, CDR2 FQNNGV, per germline. This chain's CDR3 is CASKSQGVYQYF. As DNA, the CDR3 is TGTGCCAGCAAGTCGCAGGGGGTTTACCAGTACTTC.

Points on this clone: In the same sample, other DNA sequences code for this CDR3. This sequence joins TRBV28 and TRBJ1-2; tentative D call: TRBD1 (5 bases). The CDR3 is made up of 12 amino acids. CDR1 is MDHEN, CDR2 SYDVKM, per germline. The V gene lost 2 bases and the J gene lost 5 bases, with 6 bases spanning the gap. Here the CDR3 reads CASSLRGYGYTF. CDR3 nucleotide sequence: TGTGCCAGCAGTTTAAGGGGTTATGGCTACACCTTC.

The J gene is TRBJ1-1, the V gene TRBV18; 7 positions match TRBD1. Germline V CDR1 and CDR2: KGHSH, LQKENI. V shed 6 bases, J shed 7 bases, and the junction held 14 bases outside the gene matches. The CDR3 is made up of 15 amino acids. CDR3 sequence reads: CASSNLRDRANEAFF. As DNA, the CDR3 is TGTGCCAGCTCTAACCTCCGGGACAGAGCGAATGAAGCTTTCTTT.

The J gene is TRBJ1-2, the V gene TRBV28; 7 bases are shared with TRBD1. The CDR3 sequence is 16 residues long. Trimming removed 0 bases from V and 0 bases from J; junction bases left unmatched: 4. In germline, CDR1 is MDHEN, CDR2 SYDVKM. CDR3 loop: CASSLWGDSTNYGYTF. The CDR3 DNA reads TGTGCCAGCAGTTTATGGGGGGACAGTACTAACTATGGCTACACCTTC.

This clone was seen ten or more times. This sequence joins TRBV7-2 and TRBJ2-2; tentative D call: TRBD1 (5 bases). Germline V gives CDR1 SGHTA, CDR2 FQGNSA. This CDR3 has 13 amino acids. The V gene lost 5 bases and the J gene lost 5 bases, with 9 bases spanning the gap. CDR3 loop: CASSPRVTGELFF. In DNA form, the CDR3 reads TGTGCCAGCAGCCCCAGGGTGACCGGGGAGCTGTTTTTT.

The chain joins TRBV24-1 to TRBJ2-1; 12 bases agree with TRBD2. The trim removed 5 bases at V and 5 bases at J, leaving 9 bases unmatched. Germline V gene lookup returns CDR1 KGHDR and CDR2 SFDVKD. The CDR3 runs 17 residues. The CDR3 region is CATSGGRTSGNHNEQFF. The CDR3 DNA is TGTGCCACCAGTGGAGGCCGGACTAGCGGGAATCACAATGAGCAGTTCTTC.

J is TRBJ2-2 and V is TRBV2; D possibly corresponds to TRBD2 (5 bases). This CDR3 is 16 amino acids long. V was clipped by 3 bases and J by 6 bases, with 17 bases between them. Germline CDR1 reads SNHLY; CDR2 reads FYNNEI. This chain's CDR3 is CASSDFSGRDSGELFF. CDR3 nucleotide sequence: TGTGCCAGCAGTGACTTTTCGGGGAGAGATTCCGGGGAGCTGTTTTTT.